This entry features one T cell receptor beta chain sequence. Other DNA sequences of this sample code for an identical CDR3. Trimming cost V 4 bases and J 2 bases; bases outside gene matches: 5. The CDR3 is 16 amino acids. Germline V gene sequence: CDR1 KGHDR, CDR2 SFDVKD. The data belong to a study of blood T cell repertoires in COVID-19. Turning to the study itself: PBMCs, B-cell-depleted T cells, or T cells were the source of the cDNA or gDNA that made up the material.

Cohort 3 donors counted as recovered after two negative PCRs, clearance, or resolved symptoms. Authors' methods: Reference gene primer amplification gave nucleated cell count estimates. TCRdb's copy holds only in-frame clones and misses some; the assay was immunoSEQ multiplex PCR. V, J and clone size are taken as reported in that table, and D and trimming were inferred from the DNA itself. The data show 200,000 to 250,000 clones, 75% to 85% seen once. The receptor's source is a man aged 40-55 years who had recovered from COVID-19. The sample taken for sequencing was PBMCs or T cells enriched from blood (not recorded which). The rearrangement uses TRBV24-1 and TRBJ2-2, with 8 bases that match TRBD1. Here the CDR3 reads CATSDPGQGNTGELFF. The CDR3 DNA sequence: TGTGCCACCAGTGACCCCGGACAGGGTAACACCGGGGAGCTGTTTTTT.